This TCR beta chain comes out of a study of high-grade serous ovarian cancer treatment subgroups. Whole-study findings and limits: Tumors within one patient showed repertoire similarity of about 0.11 to 0.79. TCR relatedness rose with neoantigen level and trended with mutation load. These tumor repertoires lack spatial information from bulk sequencing.

Tumor tissue was taken before any definitive surgery or chemotherapy was given. Of note for this clone: What it binds is not known.

The table came from immunoSEQ multiplex PCR; TCRdb's copy has only in-frame clones and leaves some out. The table lists around 4,000 clones, approximately 71% of them singletons. This clonotype originated in a human donor with high-grade serous ovarian cancer. The sequencing sample was made of tumor tissue.

CDR3 sequence reads: CASYDDRGGISDQYF. As DNA, the CDR3 is TGCGCCAGCTATGATGACAGGGGGGGTATTTCCGACCAGTACTTC. This chain joins TRBV5-1 and TRBJ2-5; 9 bases are a match to TRBD1. The CDR3 runs to 15 residues. The V and J ends lost 7 bases and 10 bases, in that order; junction bases with no gene match: 17. The V gene's germline CDR1 is SGHRS and CDR2 YFSETQ.